This T cell receptor (beta chain) was profiled in a study of T cell repertoires in cytomegalovirus infection. Study overall: Public TCR beta signatures provided an indication of both CMV infection and a matching HLA type. Study findings and constraints: HLA-C-restricted CMV-specific TCR beta clonotypes prevailed in the ex vivo response. Cumulative public TCR beta family frequency identified carriers of CMV plus the relevant HLA.

This clonotype occurred a few times. What it binds is unknown. In TCRdb, the reads were re-called with MiXCR into one record per CDR3 protein. Here the sample spans a few hundred thousand distinct CDR3 sequences, approximately 17% being singletons. The CDR3 is 15 residues long. The V end lost 1 base, the J end lost 6 bases, and 16 bases lay between the germline ends. Germline CDR1 and CDR2: SGDLS and YYNGEE. The source of this sequence is a human donor in good health (CMV status not recorded). Some clones in this sample may be carry-over from other donors' samples. The sample taken for sequencing was CD8+ T cells from PBMCs. This chain uses TRBV9 with TRBJ1-2; tentative D call: TRBD1 (6 bases). The CDR3 spells CASSVSLRTDNGYTF. For the CDR3, the DNA is TGTGCCAGCAGCGTAAGTCTTAGGACAGATAATGGCTACACCTTC. Together with reference TRBV9 and TRBJ1-2, the CDR3 gives the full variable domain: DSGVTQTPKHLITATGQRVTLRCSPRSGDLSVYWYQQSLDQGLQFLIQYYNGEERAKGNILERFSAQQFPDLHSELNLSSLELGDSALYFCASSVSLRTDNGYTFGSGTRLTVV.